The source of this TCR beta chain is a study of cytomegalovirus exposure and HLA in healthy donors. Whole-study context: A preliminary data release comprised around 85 million unique TCRs obtained from HLA-typed donors.

Study-level results: As was reported, the HLA-A and HLA-B alleles of most subjects were accurately predicted from TCR beta sequences. When analyzed later, a missense DCLRE1C variant was found to be linked to TCR beta V- and J-gene trimming.

Unmatched junction bases numbered 12, after V lost 1 base and J lost 0 bases. The CDR3 runs to 20 residues. In the PCR, 60 Vbeta and 13 Jbeta primers were used. The repertoire was sequenced with immunoSEQ multiplex PCR; TCRdb's copy has only in-frame clones and lacks some. The sample contains under 250,000 clones, 85% of which appear only once. A remark on this clone: Its antigen is unidentified.

The chain joins TRBV23-1 to TRBJ2-1; 10 positions agree with TRBD1. TRBV23-1 has ORF status, its function being uncertain. This clonotype was obtained from a woman aged 50 to 65 in good health and CMV-seronegative. Specimen: PBMCs. The CDR3 nucleotides read TGCGCCAGCAGTCAATTTCTGAGGGACAGGGGTCGGAGCTCCTACAATGAGCAGTTCTTC. Translating it yields CASSQFLRDRGRSSYNEQFF.